The rows below give T cell receptor beta chains drawn from one sample of a study of PD-1 blockade in classical Hodgkin lymphoma. Assay used: immunoSEQ multiplex PCR; TCRdb lists only in-frame clones, some missing. The sample shows tens of thousands of clones, around 89% of them seen only once. The material sequenced was peripheral blood mononuclear cells (PBMCs), taken at baseline. Every receptor here comes from a human donor with classical Hodgkin lymphoma. CDR3s include the opening cysteine and the closing phenylalanine or tryptophan. D genes are given only for firm matches. The listing skips clone size in some rows; elsewhere it reads once, few, many or a size class.

D gene: -; V gene: TRBV10-3; clone size: few; J gene: TRBJ1-1; CDR3 DNA: TGTGCCATCCAAAAGACAGAGAACACTGAAGCTTTCTTT; CDR3 protein: CAIQKTENTEAFF
D gene: -; V gene: TRBV21-1; clone size: -; J gene: TRBJ1-3; CDR3 DNA: TGTGCCAGCAGCAAAAATGCGTGCACCATATATTTT; CDR3 protein: CASSKNACTIYF
D gene: -; V gene: TRBV6-6; clone size: -; J gene: TRBJ1-1; CDR3 DNA: TGTGCCAGCAGTGCTATACAGGGAATTTCGCCTGAAGCTTTCTTT; CDR3 protein: CASSAIQGISPEAFF
D gene: -; V gene: TRBV5-1; clone size: -; J gene: TRBJ2-2; CDR3 DNA: TGCGCCAGCAGCTTGCGGAACGGGGAGCTGTTTTTT; CDR3 protein: CASSLRNGELFF
D gene: TRBD1; V gene: TRBV5-1; clone size: once; J gene: TRBJ1-2; CDR3 DNA: TGCGCCAGCAGCGTGGAGAACAGGGGGCGGGATGGCTACACCTTC; CDR3 protein: CASSVENRGRDGYTF
D gene: TRBD2; V gene: TRBV5-6; clone size: -; J gene: TRBJ2-3; CDR3 DNA: TGTGCCAGCAGCGATCCGCTAGCGGCAAGGGGCACAGATACGCAGTATTTT; CDR3 protein: CASSDPLAARGTDTQYF
D gene: -; V gene: TRBV6-1; clone size: -; J gene: TRBJ2-2; CDR3 DNA: TGTGCCAGCAGTGAAGATGAGGGGGGCGGCGGGGAGCTGTTTTTT; CDR3 protein: CASSEDEGGGGELFF
D gene: -; V gene: TRBV30; clone size: -; J gene: TRBJ2-5; CDR3 DNA: TGTGCCTGGAGTGGACTGGAGGAGACCCAGTACTTC; CDR3 protein: CAWSGLEETQYF
D gene: TRBD1; V gene: TRBV10-3; clone size: -; J gene: TRBJ1-2; CDR3 DNA: TGTGCCATCAGTGAGTGGACAGGACAGAACTATGGCTACACCTTC; CDR3 protein: CAISEWTGQNYGYTF
D gene: -; V gene: TRBV19; clone size: few; J gene: TRBJ1-6; CDR3 DNA: TGTGCCTCATCCGGGACCATGGGTTCACCCCTCCACTTT; CDR3 protein: CASSGTMGSPLHF
D gene: -; V gene: TRBV10-3; clone size: -; J gene: TRBJ2-1; CDR3 DNA: TGTGCCACCCAGACTCATTACAATGAGCAGTTCTTC; CDR3 protein: CATQTHYNEQFF
D gene: -; V gene: TRBV4-2; clone size: -; J gene: TRBJ2-3; CDR3 DNA: TGTGCCAGCAGCCAAGAGGGGCATACGCAGTATTTT; CDR3 protein: CASSQEGHTQYF
D gene: -; V gene: TRBV7-9; clone size: -; J gene: TRBJ1-3; CDR3 DNA: TGTGCCAGCAGCTTAAAATATGAAAACACCATATATTTT; CDR3 protein: CASSLKYENTIYF
D gene: -; V gene: TRBV5-6; clone size: -; J gene: TRBJ1-1; CDR3 DNA: TGTGCCAGCAGCTTGCTGGACAGCAACACTGAAGCTTTCTTT; CDR3 protein: CASSLLDSNTEAFF
D gene: -; V gene: TRBV28; clone size: -; J gene: TRBJ1-2; CDR3 DNA: TGTGCCAGCATTGAGGAGGGCGCAAACTATGGCTACACCTTC; CDR3 protein: CASIEEGANYGYTF
D gene: -; V gene: TRBV13; clone size: -; J gene: TRBJ2-1; CDR3 DNA: TGTGCCAGCAGCGCACCCGAACAGGGAGATGAGCAGTTCTTC; CDR3 protein: CASSAPEQGDEQFF
D gene: -; V gene: TRBV7-8; clone size: -; J gene: TRBJ2-5; CDR3 DNA: TGTGCCAGCAGTCCTGGGGGGCCGCGGGAGACCCAGTACTTC; CDR3 protein: CASSPGGPRETQYF
D gene: -; V gene: TRBV18; clone size: -; J gene: TRBJ1-6; CDR3 DNA: TGTGCCAGCTCACCACCTTCAGGGCCTTTTAATTCACCCCTCCACTTT; CDR3 protein: CASSPPSGPFNSPLHF
D gene: -; V gene: TRBV27; clone size: -; J gene: TRBJ1-2; CDR3 DNA: TGTGCCAGCAAAGTTCTCGGGGTTAGTGGTGGCTACACCTTC; CDR3 protein: CASKVLGVSGGYTF
D gene: -; V gene: TRBV4-1; clone size: few; J gene: TRBJ1-1; CDR3 DNA: TGCGCCAGCAGCCCTTGGACGGGAAACACTGAAGCTTTCTTT; CDR3 protein: CASSPWTGNTEAFF
D gene: -; V gene: TRBV27; clone size: -; J gene: TRBJ2-1; CDR3 DNA: TGTGCCAGCAGTTTATCCCTCTGGGGACCCTACAATGAGCAGTTCTTC; CDR3 protein: CASSLSLWGPYNEQFF
D gene: -; V gene: TRBV7-6; clone size: -; J gene: TRBJ1-4; CDR3 DNA: TGTGCCAGCAGCCCTATCGTGGGAAAGGGGGAAAAACTGTTTTTT; CDR3 protein: CASSPIVGKGEKLFF
D gene: -; V gene: TRBV1; clone size: -; J gene: TRBJ2-2; CDR3 DNA: TGCACCAGCAGCCACCCCTGGGACAGGGGTTCAACCGGGGAGCTGTTTTTT; CDR3 protein: CTSSHPWDRGSTGELFF
D gene: TRBD1; V gene: TRBV27; clone size: -; J gene: TRBJ2-7; CDR3 DNA: TGTGCCAGCAGTTTGGCGACAGGGGGATCGTACGAGCAGTACTTC; CDR3 protein: CASSLATGGSYEQYF
D gene: -; V gene: TRBV30; clone size: -; J gene: TRBJ2-5; CDR3 DNA: TGTGCCTGGAGCCGGGCTGGCCAAGAGACCCAGTACTTC; CDR3 protein: CAWSRAGQETQYF
D gene: TRBD2; V gene: TRBV18; clone size: -; J gene: TRBJ2-7; CDR3 DNA: TGTGCCAGCTCCCGCAGCGGGGAGAGTTCCCAGCAGTACTTC; CDR3 protein: CASSRSGESSQQYF